Following are 12 T cell receptor beta chains from one sample sequenced in a study of T cell repertoires in ileal Crohn's disease. Profiled with immunoSEQ multiplex PCR; TCRdb holds only in-frame clones, not every one. Found here are about 14,000 clones, roughly 80% of them singletons; the top ten hold under 7%. Sequencing was done on a sample of ileal tissue. The receptors stem from an adult with Crohn's disease.

CDR3 amino acids: CASSITSSDEQYF. DNA of the CDR3: TGTGCCAGCTCAATTACTAGTTCAGACGAGCAGTACTTC. This chain uses TRBV18 with TRBJ2-7; weak D call: TRBD2 (5 bases). CDR1 is KGHSH, CDR2 LQKENI, per germline. The V end lost 5 bases, the J end lost 5 bases, and 13 bases lay between the germline ends. The CDR3 length is 13 residues.

In its sample, this clone was seen a few times. This rearrangement joins TRBV4-2 to TRBJ2-7; D unclear. V gave up 0 bases and J gave up 7 bases, with 7 bases separating them. Germline values: CDR1 LGHNA, CDR2 YNFKEQ. The CDR3 extends over 12 amino acids. The CDR3 protein is CASSQDDREQYF. The CDR3 DNA sequence: TGTGCCAGCAGCCAAGATGATAGAGAGCAGTACTTC.

The CDR3 DNA follows: TGTGCCAGCTCACCACTAGAAGAGGACAATGAGCAGTTCTTC. It yields the protein CASSPLEEDNEQFF. The chain combines TRBV18 with TRBJ2-1; D not resolved. Trimming stripped 1 base from V and 5 bases from J, with 9 bases between. Germline CDR1 and CDR2: KGHSH and LQKENI. The CDR3 has 14 residues.

The chain recombines TRBV6-5 with TRBJ2-1, with 8 bases lining up with TRBD1. The trim removed 7 bases at V and 2 bases at J, leaving 1 base unmatched. CDR1 is MNHEY and CDR2 is SVGAGI in the germline V gene. This CDR3 is built from 13 residues. The CDR3 loop is CASKQGAYNEQFF. CDR3 sequence (DNA): TGTGCCAGCAAACAGGGGGCCTACAATGAGCAGTTCTTC.

V and J are TRBV30 and TRBJ2-6; D is unclear. Deletions cut 3 bases from V and 0 bases from J, with 12 bases between. CDR3 length equals 16 residues. The germline V gene has CDR1 GTSNPN and CDR2 SVGIG (reference sequence). CDR3 sequence: CAWRPRGPSGANVLTF. In DNA, the CDR3 is TGTGCCTGGAGACCTCGAGGCCCCTCTGGGGCCAACGTCCTGACTTTC.

The V call is TRBV5-4, the J call TRBJ1-1; 8 nucleotides align to TRBD1. Trimming cost V 2 bases and J 4 bases; bases outside gene matches: 10. CDR1 and CDR2 (germline): SGHNT, YYREEE (reference sequence). CDR3 length: 16 residues. The CDR3 DNA sequence: TGTGCCAGCAGCTTATATCAGGGGGCGCGGGGCACTGAAGCTTTCTTT. Its translation is CASSLYQGARGTEAFF.

The chain couples TRBV6-1 to TRBJ2-2; 7 positions match TRBD1. CDR1 is MNHNS and CDR2 is SASEGT in the germline V gene. The CDR3 contains 14 residues. V lost 3 bases to trimming and J lost 5 bases; unmatched junction nucleotides: 3. CDR3 nucleotides: TGTGCCAGCAGTGAGGGGACAGCAACCGGGGAGCTGTTTTTT. It specifies CASSEGTATGELFF.

This clone was seen more than once but under ten times. CDR3 region: CASSFDTNTEAFF. The CDR3 coding sequence is TGTGCCAGCAGCTTTGACACGAACACTGAAGCTTTCTTT. The V gene is TRBV5-6, the J gene TRBJ1-1; D is ambiguous. The germline V gene has CDR1 SGHDT and CDR2 YYEEEE. The CDR3 has 13 residues. With 2 bases removed from V and 1 base from J, the gap between germline ends came to 6 bases.

The V and J genes are TRBV2 and TRBJ1-2; D possibly corresponds to TRBD1 (5 bases). Trimming pared 5 bases from V and 8 bases from J, leaving 18 bases between. Germline loops: CDR1 SNHLY, CDR2 FYNNEI. There are 14 residues in the CDR3. The CDR3 here is CASSSRRATLGYTF. In nucleotides, the CDR3 is TGTGCCAGCAGTTCCCGCAGGGCGACACTGGGCTACACCTTC.

The V gene is TRBV5-1, the J gene TRBJ2-1; D ambiguous. The ends were cut back, 7 bases at V and 3 bases at J, with 14 bases in the middle. This CDR3 is 14 amino acids long. Germline CDR1 reads SGHRS; CDR2 reads YFSETQ. The CDR3 loop is CASAVNSNYNEQFF. CDR3 DNA: TGCGCCAGCGCCGTTAATTCTAACTACAATGAGCAGTTCTTC.

The rearrangement joins TRBV6-5 to TRBJ2-1; 10 bases fit TRBD1. The J segment lost 7 bases and the V segment lost 6 bases, leaving 6 bases of the junction unmatched. The CDR3 has 14 residues. Per germline, CDR1 MNHEY and CDR2 SVGAGI. Here the CDR3 reads CASSRQGAWNEQFF. The DNA for the CDR3 is TGTGCCAGCAGCCGACAGGGGGCCTGGAATGAGCAGTTCTTC.

The chain carries TRBV7-9 and TRBJ2-2; perhaps TRBD2 as D (6 bases). CDR1 and CDR2 from the germline V gene are SEHNR and FQNEAQ (reference sequence). The length of the CDR3 is 16 residues. Trimming removed 5 bases at V and 6 bases at J, with 19 bases between. The CDR3 bases are TGTGCCAGCAGCGCCCGGGACTCCGAGAGCGCCGGGGAGCTGTTTTTT. Translated: CASSARDSESAGELFF.